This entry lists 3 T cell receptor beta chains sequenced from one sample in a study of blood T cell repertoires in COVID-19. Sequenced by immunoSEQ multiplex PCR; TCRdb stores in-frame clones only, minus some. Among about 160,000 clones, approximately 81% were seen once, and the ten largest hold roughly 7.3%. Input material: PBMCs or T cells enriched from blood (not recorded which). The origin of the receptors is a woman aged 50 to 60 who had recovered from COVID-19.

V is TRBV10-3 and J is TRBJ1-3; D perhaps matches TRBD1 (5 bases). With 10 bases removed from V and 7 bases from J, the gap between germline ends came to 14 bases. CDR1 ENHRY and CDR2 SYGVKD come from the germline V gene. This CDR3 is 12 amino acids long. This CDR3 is CATMDNPNTIYF. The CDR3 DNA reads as TGTGCCACCATGGACAATCCGAACACCATATATTTT.

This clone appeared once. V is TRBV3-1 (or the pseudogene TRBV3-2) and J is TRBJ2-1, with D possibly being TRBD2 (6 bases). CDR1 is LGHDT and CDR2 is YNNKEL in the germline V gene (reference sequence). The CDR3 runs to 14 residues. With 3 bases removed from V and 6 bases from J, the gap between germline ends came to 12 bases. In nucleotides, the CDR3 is TGTGCCAGCAGCCAGGGGGGAAGAGGCAATGAGCAGTTCTTC. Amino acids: CASSQGGRGNEQFF.

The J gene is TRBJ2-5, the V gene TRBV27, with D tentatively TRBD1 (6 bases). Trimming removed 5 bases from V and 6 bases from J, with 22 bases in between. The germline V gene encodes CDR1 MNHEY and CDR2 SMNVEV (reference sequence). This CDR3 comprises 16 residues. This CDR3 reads CASSPLGQGKGKTQYF. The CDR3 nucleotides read TGTGCCAGCAGTCCCCTAGGGCAGGGGAAGGGAAAGACCCAGTACTTC.